This T cell receptor beta chain was captured by sequencing in a study of T cell responses to AZD1222 COVID-19 vaccine. Using immunoSEQ multiplex PCR, the repertoire was profiled, and TCRdb retains in-frame clones only, with some absent. The sample comprises tens of thousands of clones, around three quarters of which are singletons, and about 4.3% rests with the top ten. Study findings and constraints: Seropositive AZD1222 recipients at baseline numbered only 5 or 6. Per reports, nearly half of all spike-specific TCRs target regions that are unmutated in variants. Clonal diversity may have been underestimated in mostly white British donors.

V was shortened by 3 bases and J by 4 bases, with 18 bases between the two germline ends. The length of the CDR3 is 16 residues. CDR1 and CDR2 (germline): SGHAT, FQNNGV. With respect to this clone: Its antigen is unidentified.

The J gene is TRBJ1-1, the V gene TRBV11-2; a possible D gene is TRBD1 (5 bases). This sample comprised peripheral blood, obtained on day 0 of AZD1222 vaccination. The sequence came from an adult in good health. This CDR3 is CASSLGEWGEGTEAFF. The DNA of the CDR3 is TGTGCCAGCAGCTTGGGAGAATGGGGGGAAGGCACTGAAGCTTTCTTT. Full variable domain (outside the CDR3, taken from reference TRBV11-2 and TRBJ1-1): EAGVAQSPRYKIIEKRQSVAFWCNPISGHATLYWYQQILGQGPKLLIQFQNNGVVDDSQLPKDRFSAERLKGVDSTLKIQPAKLEDSAVYLCASSLGEWGEGTEAFFGQGTRLTVV.